A selection of T cell receptor beta chains follows, all from one sample in a study of blood T cell repertoires in COVID-19. Method: immunoSEQ multiplex PCR; TCRdb's copy keeps in-frame clones and lacks some. Found here are approximately 350,000 clones, around nine tenths of them singletons; the top ten hold 5.5% to 7.5%. Specimen: peripheral blood. The source of these receptors is a woman aged 70-85 years with COVID-19, enrolled during active disease. The CDR3 runs from the conserved cysteine through the conserved F or W. A D gene is named only where the DNA matches it firmly. Some rows have no size entry. The others give once, few or many, or a class for an expanded clone.

J gene,D gene,V gene,clone size,CDR3 DNA,CDR3 protein
TRBJ2-3,TRBD2,TRBV15,.,TGTGCCACCAGCGTAGCGGGGGGACCCACAGATACGCAGTATTTT,CATSVAGGPTDTQYF
TRBJ2-1,.,TRBV13,.,TGTGCCAGCAGCCCCCCACCCGGCGGGGGCCTCCGGGATGAGCAGTTCTTC,CASSPPPGGGLRDEQFF
TRBJ2-5,.,TRBV18,.,TGTGCCAGCTCACCACCGAAATTATCCAGCCAAGAGACCCAGTACTTC,CASSPPKLSSQETQYF
TRBJ2-3,.,TRBV28,.,TGTGCCAGCAGTTTCGCGGCGAGCACAGATACGCAGTATTTT,CASSFAASTDTQYF
TRBJ1-3,TRBD1,TRBV6-2/TRBV6-3,.,TGTGCCAGCAGTGACCCGACAGGGACTTTCAGAGGAAACACCATATATTTT,CASSDPTGTFRGNTIYF
TRBJ2-3,TRBD1,TRBV5-1,.,TGCGCCAGCAGCTTGGCGACAGGGTTAGATACGCAGTATTTT,CASSLATGLDTQYF
TRBJ2-2,.,TRBV6-6,.,TGTGCCAGCAGCCTAGAAGGGGAGCTGTTTTTT,CASSLEGELFF
TRBJ1-2,.,TRBV24-1,.,TGTGCCACCAGTGATTGGAACGGGGGTCACTATGGCTACACCTTC,CATSDWNGGHYGYTF
TRBJ2-5,TRBD1,TRBV11-2,.,TGTGCCAGCAGCCAGGGGACAGGGTGGGGGGAGACCCAGTACTTC,CASSQGTGWGETQYF
TRBJ2-1,TRBD2,TRBV3-1/TRBV3-2,once,TGTGCCAGCAGCCAAGATGAGGGACTAGGATTTTACAATGAGCAGTTCTTC,CASSQDEGLGFYNEQFF
TRBJ2-6,.,TRBV30,.,TGTGCCTGGAGCGAGGGCAGGCGCTTCTCTGGGGCCAACGTCCTGACTTTC,CAWSEGRRFSGANVLTF
TRBJ1-2,.,TRBV3-1/TRBV3-2,.,TGTGCCAGCAGCCAAGGGTGGAGGGGCGGGAACTATGGCTACACCTTC,CASSQGWRGGNYGYTF
TRBJ2-2,TRBD2,TRBV6-2/TRBV6-3,.,TGTGCCAGCAGTGGGGGGGGCACCGGGGAGCTGTTTTTT,CASSGGGTGELFF